The 19 T cell receptor beta chains below all came from one sample that was sequenced in a study of blood T cell repertoires in COVID-19. This table comes from immunoSEQ multiplex PCR, and its TCRdb copy is limited to in-frame clones, with some not included. The sample has tens of thousands of clones; approximately 80% are singletons. Sequencing was done on a sample of peripheral blood. The receptors originated from a man in his 70s with COVID-19, enrolled during active disease.

This clone has a handful of counts. The V gene is TRBV21-1, the J gene TRBJ1-2; the D call of TRBD1 is as the table states it, not checked on the DNA. TRBV21-1 is a pseudogene locus. CDR3 length equals 12 residues. This chain's CDR3 is CASIQGAIGYTF. CDR3 in DNA: TGTGCCAGCATACAGGGGGCAATTGGCTACACCTTC.

This chain connects TRBV5-6 to TRBJ1-3, with TRBD1 matching over 8 bases. Germline values: CDR1 SGHDT, CDR2 YYEEEE. CDR3 length: 13 amino acids. V trimming: 3 bases; J trimming: 4 bases; junction bases outside the gene matches: 0. This CDR3 reads CASSWTGGNTIYF. CDR3 DNA sequence: TGTGCCAGCAGCTGGACAGGGGGAAACACCATATATTTT.

The chain combines TRBV29-1 with TRBJ2-7; D is possibly TRBD2 (6 bases). Trimming took off 6 bases at V and 3 bases at J, with 12 bases between the two ends. The germline gives CDR1 SQVTM, CDR2 ANQGSEA. The CDR3 has 12 residues. The DNA for the CDR3 is TGCAGCGTCGCCGTGCGGGGCTACGAGCAGTACTTC. Translating gives CSVAVRGYEQYF.

The rearrangement uses TRBV3-1 (or the pseudogene TRBV3-2) and TRBJ1-1; maybe TRBD1 (6 bases). The germline gives CDR1 LGHDT, CDR2 YNNKEL (reference sequence). The CDR3 contains 14 residues. Deletions cut 6 bases from V and 3 bases from J, with 14 bases between. The CDR3 region has the DNA TGTGCCAGCAGGGAACAGGGTTTTCACACTGAAGCTTTCTTT. This encodes CASREQGFHTEAFF.

The rearrangement uses TRBV4-1 and TRBJ2-7, with a weak D call TRBD2 (5 bases). The V and J ends lost 1 base and 2 bases respectively, with 9 bases between them. Germline V lookup: CDR1 MGHRA, CDR2 YSYEKL. This CDR3 region has 14 residues. This chain's CDR3 is CASSQVEGAYEQYF. The DNA of the CDR3 is TGCGCCAGCAGCCAAGTAGAGGGAGCCTACGAGCAGTACTTC.

CDR3 region: CASSSTRDSPLHF. The DNA of the CDR3 is TGTGCCAGTAGTTCGACCCGGGATTCACCCCTCCACTTT. This chain links TRBV19 with TRBJ1-6; D remains unclear. The CDR3 spans 13 residues. V lost 5 bases to trimming and J lost 8 bases, with 10 bases between them. Per germline, CDR1 LNHDA and CDR2 SQIVND (reference sequence).

This chain links TRBV11-2 with TRBJ2-3; D unclear. V dropped 5 bases and J dropped 3 bases, with 9 bases sitting between them. This CDR3 comprises 13 residues. CDR1 SGHAT and CDR2 FQNNGV come from the germline V gene. For the CDR3, the DNA is TGTGCCAGCAGCGAGCGACTGACAGATACGCAGTATTTT. As protein: CASSERLTDTQYF. Together with reference TRBV11-2 and TRBJ2-3, the CDR3 gives the full variable domain: EAGVAQSPRYKIIEKRQSVAFWCNPISGHATLYWYQQILGQGPKLLIQFQNNGVVDDSQLPKDRFSAERLKGVDSTLKIQPAKLEDSAVYLCASSERLTDTQYFGPGTRLTVL.

The rearrangement uses TRBV9 and TRBJ1-2, with D hard to call. This CDR3 is 14 amino acids long. Trimming pared 0 bases from V and 8 bases from J, leaving 14 bases between. The germline V gene has CDR1 SGDLS and CDR2 YYNGEE. The CDR3 loop reads CASSVGDTSRGYTF. CDR3 DNA: TGTGCCAGCAGCGTAGGAGACACATCTCGGGGCTACACCTTC.

The CDR3 here is CASSDRVLQETQYF. The CDR3 bases are TGTGCCAGCAGCGACAGGGTTCTGCAAGAGACCCAGTACTTC. The chain has TRBV11-2 and TRBJ2-5; the match to TRBD1 covers 7 bases. This CDR3 region has 14 residues. Germline-derived CDR1 and CDR2 are SGHAT and FQNNGV. The V segment lost 5 bases and the J segment 2 bases; nucleotides outside the gene matches: 5.

The rearrangement uses TRBV4-3 and TRBJ1-3, with 8 nucleotides matching TRBD1. Germline V gene sequence: CDR1 LGHNA, CDR2 YSLEER. This CDR3 spans 15 amino acids. Unmatched junction bases numbered 3, after V lost 1 base and J lost 4 bases. The CDR3 region is CASSQGTGYGNTIYF. The CDR3, as DNA: TGCGCCAGCAGCCAAGGGACAGGGTACGGAAACACCATATATTTT.

This clone was seen once. Here the CDR3 DNA reads TGTGCCAGCAGCTTGGACCTAGCGGGACGGGGTGAGCAGTTCTTC. Translating gives CASSLDLAGRGEQFF. The rearrangement joins TRBV27 to TRBJ2-1, with 9 bases matching TRBD2. J gave up 9 bases and V 6 bases, and 12 bases lay outside the gene matches. The germline V gene has CDR1 MNHEY and CDR2 SMNVEV (reference sequence). This CDR3 is 15 amino acids long.

The rearrangement joins TRBV10-3 to TRBJ1-3; D is possibly TRBD1 (6 bases). The CDR3 totals 15 residues. The germline V and J ends were trimmed by 4 bases and 2 bases, with 12 bases remaining between them. The V gene's germline CDR1 is ENHRY and CDR2 SYGVKD. The DNA for the CDR3 is TGTGCCATCAGTGTTACAGGGAAGACTGGAAACACCATATATTTT. Translated: CAISVTGKTGNTIYF.

The chain recombines TRBV30 with TRBJ1-2, with 7 bases that match TRBD1. Trimming took 4 bases from V and 0 from J; bases not matched to a gene: 5. Germline-derived CDR1 and CDR2 are GTSNPN and SVGIG (reference sequence). This CDR3 is 14 amino acids long. This chain's CDR3 is CAWTPQGANYGYTF. DNA for the CDR3: TGTGCCTGGACTCCGCAGGGGGCTAACTATGGCTACACCTTC.

In DNA form, the CDR3 reads TGTGCCAGCTCCAAGGGGGTCACCTTCTCTGGGGCCAACGTCCTGACTTTC. This encodes CASSKGVTFSGANVLTF. V gene TRBV14 combines with J gene TRBJ2-6; D perhaps matches TRBD1 (6 bases). The V end was cut by 8 bases, the J end by 0 bases, with 17 bases between. Germline loops: CDR1 SGHDN, CDR2 FVKESK. The CDR3 spans 17 residues.

The V call is TRBV29-1, the J call TRBJ2-7; D gene unclear. V was clipped by 5 bases and J by 0 bases, with 14 bases between them. The CDR3 spans 14 residues. Germline lookup yields CDR1 SQVTM and CDR2 ANQGSEA. The CDR3 sequence: CSVRDFSSSYEQYF. The CDR3 region has the DNA TGCAGCGTTCGAGACTTCTCAAGCTCCTACGAGCAGTACTTC.

This chain links TRBV28 with TRBJ2-3, with 12 bases matching TRBD2. The CDR3 is made up of 18 amino acids. Looked up from germline, CDR1 is MDHEN and CDR2 is SYDVKM. The J segment lost 3 bases and the V segment lost 2 bases, leaving 9 bases of the junction unmatched. This CDR3 reads CASSLIPTSGRPTDTQYF. The CDR3 nucleotides read TGTGCCAGCAGTTTAATCCCTACTAGCGGGAGGCCGACAGATACGCAGTATTTT.

The CDR3 spells CASWDRGYNEQFF. CDR3 in DNA: TGTGCCAGCTGGGACAGGGGATACAATGAGCAGTTCTTC. V usage is TRBV6-5 and J usage is TRBJ2-1, with TRBD1 identical over 10 bases. J lost 4 bases, V lost 8 bases, and 2 bases had no gene match. This CDR3 is built from 13 residues. Germline values: CDR1 MNHEY, CDR2 SVGAGI.

CDR3 sequence reads: CASRDQGQVNEKLFF. In DNA, the CDR3 is TGTGCCAGCCGCGACCAGGGACAGGTTAATGAAAAACTGTTTTTT. The V gene is TRBV27, the J gene TRBJ1-4, with TRBD1 matching 8 bases. Germline CDR1 reads MNHEY; CDR2 reads SMNVEV (reference sequence). This CDR3 contains 15 residues. V shed 8 bases, J shed 4 bases, and the junction held 9 bases outside the gene matches.

This clone was observed a few times. CDR3 in amino acids: CASSLNRDPGNTIYF. The CDR3 region has the DNA TGTGCCAGCAGCTTAAACCGGGATCCTGGAAACACCATATATTTT. The gene calls are TRBV7-2 and TRBJ1-3; unclear D gene. The CDR3 has 15 amino acids. Germline loops: CDR1 SGHTA, CDR2 FQGNSA. The V gene lost 2 bases and the J gene lost 2 bases, with 10 bases spanning the gap.